A single sample gave rise to the 26 T cell receptor beta chains below, sequenced in a study of blood T cells in healthy people across ages. Using a J-beta primer mix together with a sample-barcoded 5' primer, a second PCR was run for roughly 6 to 12 cycles. A single record per CDR3 protein comes from TCRdb applying MiXCR to the 5' RACE reads. The sample includes around 900,000 distinct CDR3 sequences, 29% of them seen just once. Sequenced material: blood. These receptors came from an elderly woman in good health.

The table lists this clonotype with a few counts. This chain uses TRBV7-2 with TRBJ1-1; D possibly corresponds to TRBD1 (5 bases). The CDR3 has 17 amino acids. The germline V gene has CDR1 SGHTA and CDR2 FQGNSA. Trimming took off 1 base at V and 4 bases at J, with 19 bases between the two ends. The CDR3 is CASSLGGWRRDGTEAFF. DNA for the CDR3: TGTGCCAGCAGCTTAGGAGGGTGGCGCAGGGACGGCACTGAAGCTTTCTTT.

This clonotype was detected only a few times. A read error is possible here, since a much larger clone lies one base away. In DNA form, the CDR3 reads TGCAGTGCTGAGCGGACAGGGCTGTCGCTTAACATTCAGTACTTC. Protein sequence: CSAERTGLSLNIQYF. J is TRBJ2-7 and V is TRBV20-1, with 8 bases fitting TRBD1. Judging by the DNA end, TRBJ2-4 fits better; the J call may be wrong. CDR1 is DFQATT and CDR2 is SNEGSKA in the germline V gene (reference sequence). The CDR3 covers 15 residues.

In the case of this clonotype: At one of its ends the junction is not consistent with the germline gene, which may arise from a read error. J is TRBJ2-3 and V is TRBV2; 8 bases line up with TRBD2. The germline V gene encodes CDR1 SNHLY and CDR2 FYNNEI. The CDR3 extends over 16 amino acids. The CDR3 here is CVSSGGRGGLTDTQYF. Written as DNA, the CDR3 is TGTGTCAGCAGTGGGGGACGGGGGGGCCTCACAGATACGCAGTATTTT.

The CDR3 loop is CSAKNRVGAKNIQYF. CDR3 nucleotides: TGCAGTGCTAAAAACAGGGTCGGGGCCAAAAACATTCAGTACTTC. The chain links TRBV20-1 to TRBJ2-4; D possibly corresponds to TRBD1 (6 bases). Trimming removed 4 bases at V and 1 base at J, with 14 bases between. CDR1 is DFQATT, CDR2 SNEGSKA, per germline (reference sequence). The length of the CDR3 is 15 residues.

This clonotype was detected ten times or more. The J gene is TRBJ1-6, the V gene TRBV7-6; tentatively, D is TRBD1 (6 bases). CDR1 and CDR2 (germline): SGHVS, FNYEAQ. V lost 2 bases and J 0 bases, leaving 17 bases between the germline ends. The CDR3 contains 19 residues. The CDR3 coding sequence is TGTGCCAGCAGCTTAAAAGGAGGGGGAGGAAGCTCCTATAATTCACCCCTCCACTTT. Amino acid sequence: CASSLKGGGGSSYNSPLHF.

A remark on this clonotype: One base away lies a much larger clone, so this may be a sequencing read error. The chain employs TRBV18 and TRBJ2-7; tentatively, D is TRBD1 or TRBD2 (5 bases each). This CDR3 has 14 amino acids. Trimming pared 0 bases from V and 7 bases from J, leaving 13 bases between. Per the germline V gene, CDR1 is KGHSH and CDR2 is LQKENI. The CDR3 DNA is TGTGCCAGCTCACCACCGGGGGTTGTGAATGAGCAGTACTTC. It yields the protein CASSPPGVVNEQYF.

This clonotype came up a few times. The rearrangement links TRBV25-1 to TRBJ2-3; maybe TRBD1 (5 bases). This CDR3 comprises 13 residues. V lost 2 bases and J 5 bases, leaving 8 bases between the germline ends. Germline V CDR1 and CDR2: MGHDK, SYGVNS. The CDR3 DNA reads as TGTGCCAGCAGTGAAAGGGGCGGAGATACGCAGTATTTT. It codes for CASSERGGDTQYF.

This clonotype was seen many times. The rearrangement uses TRBV10-3 and TRBJ1-2, with D uncertain. CDR3 size: 16 residues. The V end was cut by 0 bases, the J end by 0 bases, with 11 bases between. Germline values: CDR1 ENHRY, CDR2 SYGVKD. The CDR3 DNA follows: TGTGCCATCAGTGAGTCTTTGGCAGCTACTAACTATGGCTACACCTTC. Its translation: CAISESLAATNYGYTF.

The chain carries TRBV20-1 and TRBJ1-1; 9 bases agree with TRBD1. CDR1 is DFQATT, CDR2 SNEGSKA, per germline (reference sequence). The CDR3 contains 12 residues. V dropped 6 bases and J dropped 4; count of bases not matched to a gene: 3. The CDR3 spells CSALQGATEAFF. DNA of the CDR3: TGCAGTGCCCTACAGGGGGCCACTGAAGCTTTCTTT.

This clonotype came up many times. This sequence joins TRBV7-2 and TRBJ2-3, with 10 nucleotides matching TRBD1. This CDR3 has 16 amino acids. Germline V gene data show CDR1 as SGHTA and CDR2 as FQGNSA. Losses at the gene ends were 5 bases for V and 2 bases for J; bases not matched to a gene: 7. CDR3 DNA: TGTGCCAGCAGCACGAGGACAGGGGGACTCACAGATACGCAGTATTTT. As protein: CASSTRTGGLTDTQYF.

This clonotype was seen at least ten times. The J gene is TRBJ1-2, the V gene TRBV29-1, with TRBD1 matching 7 bases. The CDR3 contains 13 residues. The junction had 6 bases not matched to a gene; V was cut back by 4 bases and J by 4 bases. Looked up from germline, CDR1 is SQVTM and CDR2 is ANQGSEA. The CDR3 reads CSVAAGGAYGYTF. The CDR3 DNA sequence: TGCAGCGTTGCCGCAGGGGGTGCCTATGGCTACACCTTC.

The rearrangement links TRBV10-2 to TRBJ1-1; 7 bases align to TRBD1. Germline V gives CDR1 WSHSY, CDR2 SAAADI. The CDR3 contains 14 residues. V dropped 5 bases and J dropped 4; count of bases not matched to a gene: 7. Written as DNA, the CDR3 is TGCGCCAGCAGTATTCAGGGGGGAATCACTGAAGCTTTCTTT. It codes for CASSIQGGITEAFF.

This chain links TRBV4-2 with TRBJ2-4, with a possible D match to TRBD1 (5 bases). The assigned J gene may be wrong: the sequence end matches TRBJ2-5 better. The V gene's germline CDR1 is LGHNA and CDR2 YNFKEQ. This CDR3 has 13 residues. CDR3 sequence (DNA): TGTGCCAGCAGCCACGCAGGGATGGAGACCCAGTACTTC. Translating gives CASSHAGMETQYF.

The chain recombines TRBV6-5 with TRBJ2-2; the D call may be TRBD1 or TRBD2 (5 bases each). CDR1 is MNHEY, CDR2 SVGAGI, per germline. Trimming took 0 bases from V and 2 from J, leaving 13 bases between them. This CDR3 has 17 residues. CDR3 sequence reads: CASSYSPGPGNTGELFF. The CDR3 nucleotides read TGTGCCAGCAGTTACTCCCCGGGGCCAGGAAACACCGGGGAGCTGTTTTTT.

This clonotype appeared many times. The chain is built from TRBV20-1 and TRBJ2-5; D gene ambiguous. The germline V and J ends were trimmed by 1 base and 2 bases, with 5 bases remaining between them. Germline assignment: CDR1 DFQATT and CDR2 SNEGSKA (reference sequence). CDR3 length: 12 residues. CDR3 nucleotides: TGCAGTGCTAGAGCCATGCAAGAGACCCAGTACTTC. This encodes CSARAMQETQYF.

In this sample, this clonotype turned up a few times. The CDR3 here is CASSLGAGRDTEAFF. Written as DNA, the CDR3 is TGTGCCAGCAGCTTAGGGGCAGGGAGGGACACTGAAGCTTTCTTT. The chain links TRBV7-9 to TRBJ1-1; TRBD1 might be the D (5 bases). In germline, CDR1 is SEHNR, CDR2 FQNEAQ (reference sequence). This CDR3 has 15 residues. V lost 1 base and J lost 3, with 12 bases in between.

This clonotype has just a few counts. This chain links TRBV25-1 with TRBJ1-2; TRBD1 matches 9 bases. Per the germline V gene, CDR1 is MGHDK and CDR2 is SYGVNS. J lost 5 bases, V lost 7 bases, and 5 bases had no gene match. This CDR3 region has 13 residues. This CDR3 is CASNTGGGYGYTF. CDR3 sequence (DNA): TGTGCCAGCAATACAGGGGGCGGATATGGCTACACCTTC.

This clonotype was seen at least ten times. This chain links TRBV10-3 with TRBJ2-6, with D unresolved. Germline lookup yields CDR1 ENHRY and CDR2 SYGVKD. The CDR3 is 12 residues long. Trimming cost V 6 bases and J 4 bases, with 4 bases left between them. The CDR3 region is CAIRAGANVLTF. CDR3 bases: TGTGCCATCAGGGCCGGGGCCAACGTCCTGACTTTC.

A few counts support this clonotype. CDR3 nucleotide sequence: TGTGCCAGCAGCCAAGGCGCTAGCGGGCTTTTAGGTCGGTCCGGGGAGCTGTTTTTT. It specifies CASSQGASGLLGRSGELFF. The chain is built from TRBV3-1 and TRBJ2-2; 8 nucleotides line up with TRBD2. Germline CDR1 and CDR2: LGHDT and YNNKEL (reference sequence). The CDR3 extends over 19 amino acids. J was trimmed by 6 bases and V by 1 base; bases with no gene match: 16.

This clonotype was counted at least ten times. This chain connects TRBV25-1 to TRBJ2-4; either TRBD1 or TRBD2 may fit D (6 bases each). This CDR3 contains 15 residues. Between the trimmed V and J ends, which lost 3 bases and 6 bases, there was a span of 15 bases. The V gene's germline CDR1 is MGHDK and CDR2 SYGVNS. CDR3 coding DNA: TGTGCCAGCAGTGAGTCAAGGGGGGTCTCAAACATTCAGTACTTC. Amino acid sequence: CASSESRGVSNIQYF.

The rearrangement uses TRBV7-9 and TRBJ1-1; D gene uncertain. CDR3 length: 13 residues. Germline assignment: CDR1 SEHNR and CDR2 FQNEAQ (reference sequence). V lost 6 bases to trimming and J lost 1 base, with 9 bases between them. The CDR3 DNA reads as TGTGCCAGCAGGCAGGTCACGAACACTGAAGCTTTCTTT. It yields the protein CASRQVTNTEAFF.

This clonotype was recorded at least ten times. V gene TRBV7-9 combines with J gene TRBJ1-4; 9 bases agree with TRBD1. V shed 3 bases and J 7 bases; nucleotides not matched to a gene: 3. The CDR3 length is 14 residues. Germline V gene data show CDR1 as SEHNR and CDR2 as FQNEAQ (reference sequence). The CDR3 DNA reads TGTGCCAGCAGCTTCGGGACAGGGACTGAAAAACTGTTTTTT. It yields the protein CASSFGTGTEKLFF.

This clonotype has at least ten counts. The chain carries TRBV24-1 and TRBJ2-7; D is undetermined. This CDR3 has 14 residues. Trimming removed 3 bases from V and 5 bases from J, with 13 bases in between. Germline V gene lookup returns CDR1 KGHDR and CDR2 SFDVKD. Here the CDR3 reads CATSDPTEQNEQYF. The DNA for the CDR3 is TGTGCCACCAGTGATCCCACAGAACAGAACGAGCAGTACTTC.

The chain joins TRBV28 to TRBJ1-1; the D gene is possibly TRBD1 (5 bases). From germline, CDR1 is MDHEN and CDR2 SYDVKM. The V gene lost 7 bases and the J gene lost 2 bases, with 14 bases spanning the gap. The CDR3 totals 14 residues. Written as DNA, the CDR3 is TGTGCCAGCATCTGGGAGGGGCCTAACACTGAAGCTTTCTTT. Protein sequence: CASIWEGPNTEAFF.

This clonotype was observed a few times. CDR3 residues: CASRTTGTVYGYTF. The CDR3 DNA sequence: TGTGCCAGTAGAACGACCGGGACTGTCTATGGCTACACCTTC. This sequence joins TRBV19 and TRBJ1-2, with D possibly matching TRBD1 (5 bases). Germline V lookup: CDR1 LNHDA, CDR2 SQIVND (reference sequence). The CDR3 is 14 amino acids. Trimming removed 6 bases from V and 4 bases from J, with 15 bases in between.

The chain uses TRBV7-9 and TRBJ2-7; D is undetermined. The germline V gene has CDR1 SEHNR and CDR2 FQNEAQ (reference sequence). Trimming cost V 5 bases and J 5 bases, with 10 bases left between them. The CDR3 length is 12 residues. Written as DNA, the CDR3 is TGTGCCAGCAGCCTTCGGACCGACGAGCAGTACTTC. Translated: CASSLRTDEQYF.